The sequence of this TCR beta chain was determined in a study of shared clonotypes between healthy human individuals. In regard to this clone: The sample holds other DNA sequences that translate to the same CDR3.

V was shortened by 0 bases and J by 1 base, with 7 bases between the two germline ends. The CDR3 contains 14 residues. Germline loops: CDR1 SGDLS, CDR2 YYNGEE. Clones were sequenced by immunoSEQ multiplex PCR, and TCRdb holds only the in-frame ones, with some missing. Of millions of clones in the sample, approximately 95% are singletons; the top ten hold under 0.45%. The chain links TRBV9 to TRBJ1-1; no clear D. This receptor was obtained from a man aged 18 to 35 in good health. Some clones in this sample may be carry-over from other donors' samples. Sequenced input: naive CD4+ T cells from PBMCs. As to subset: CD45RA+ positively selected. CDR3 DNA sequence: TGTGCCAGCAGCGTAGTAGGAGCGAACACTGAAGCTTTCTTT. Amino acids: CASSVVGANTEAFF.